The source of this T cell receptor (beta chain) is a study of T cell changes during pregnancy in multiple sclerosis. This clone appeared a single time. Sequencing was performed with immunoSEQ multiplex PCR; in TCRdb, only in-frame clones are kept and a portion is missing. The profile shows 110,000 or so clones, approximately 95% of them singletons. This clonotype was sampled from a female donor with multiple sclerosis, enrolled in a pregnancy study. The source material was peripheral blood, sampled before pregnancy.

The CDR3 region has the DNA TGCGCCAGCAGCTTGGGAGCAGGGGCAGGGGGCTACACCTTC. This sequence encodes CASSLGAGAGGYTF. This sequence joins TRBV5-1 and TRBJ1-2; possible D gene TRBD1, 6 bases. The CDR3 has 14 amino acids. Germline V gene sequence: CDR1 SGHRS, CDR2 YFSETQ. V shed 0 bases and J shed 8 bases, with 14 bases lying between them.